Below, 32 T cell receptor beta chains from the same sample are listed, as sequenced in a study of T-cell reconstitution after alpha-beta-depleted transplantation in children. A library of TCRbeta sequences, prepared with unique molecular identifiers, was generated. TCRdb reprocessed the PCR reads with MiXCR, giving one entry per CDR3 protein. The sample records 200,000 to 300,000 distinct CDR3 sequences, around 12% being singletons. Sample: PBMCs from the stem cell graft donor, taken from the stem cell graft. The receptors derive from a human donor who donated a stem cell graft to a child with acute lymphoblastic leukemia.

This clonotype was counted ten times or more. V usage is TRBV11-2 and J usage is TRBJ2-2; weak D call: TRBD1 (6 bases). This CDR3 is 16 amino acids long. V was shortened by 4 bases and J by 0 bases, with 12 bases between the two germline ends. CDR1 and CDR2 from the germline V gene are SGHAT and FQNNGV. DNA for the CDR3: TGTGCCAGCAGCTCCGGGACAAGCCCGAACACCGGGGAGCTGTTTTTT. It encodes CASSSGTSPNTGELFF.

This clonotype was seen a few times. The rearrangement links TRBV4-2 to TRBJ2-1, with 7 bases aligning to TRBD2. CDR3 length: 15 amino acids. Trimming removed 0 bases from V and 8 bases from J; junction bases left unmatched: 7. Germline V gene data show CDR1 as LGHNA and CDR2 as YNFKEQ. The CDR3 DNA reads as TGTGCCAGCAGCCAAGAGGCGGGAGTCTTTGATGAGCAGTTCTTC. Its translation: CASSQEAGVFDEQFF.

Points on this clonotype: With a much larger clone just one base away, this may be a read error. This sequence joins TRBV9 and TRBJ2-5, with TRBD1 matching over 8 bases. The CDR3 is 15 residues long. Per germline, CDR1 SGDLS and CDR2 YYNGEE. With 3 bases clipped from V and 5 bases from J, the junction kept 9 bases outside the gene matches. The CDR3 DNA reads as TGTGCCAGCAGCGCCTCGGCACAGGGGGAGGAGACCCAGTACTTC. Protein: CASSASAQGEETQYF.

This clonotype was counted ten times or more. The chain is built from TRBV11-2 and TRBJ2-6; 8 bases fit TRBD2. V was clipped by 3 bases and J by 0 bases; unmatched bases: 13. The germline gives CDR1 SGHAT, CDR2 FQNNGV. This CDR3 contains 20 residues. The CDR3 nucleotides are TGTGCCAGCAGCTTTCGTAGCGGGGCCTCCCAGAACTCTGGGGCCAACGTCCTGACTTTC. Its translation is CASSFRSGASQNSGANVLTF. Using reference TRBV11-2 and TRBJ2-6 for the parts outside the CDR3, the full variable domain is EAGVAQSPRYKIIEKRQSVAFWCNPISGHATLYWYQQILGQGPKLLIQFQNNGVVDDSQLPKDRFSAERLKGVDSTLKIQPAKLEDSAVYLCASSFRSGASQNSGANVLTFGAGSRLTVL.

This clonotype showed up many times. The gene calls are TRBV15 and TRBJ2-1, with TRBD1 matching 11 bases. Trimming removed 5 bases from V and 7 bases from J; junction bases left unmatched: 7. Germline assignment: CDR1 LNHNV and CDR2 YYDKDF (reference sequence). The CDR3 sequence is 15 residues long. The CDR3 is CATSARDRGKNEQFF. The CDR3 DNA reads as TGTGCCACCAGCGCTCGGGACAGGGGGAAGAATGAGCAGTTCTTC. Supplemented by reference TRBV15 and TRBJ2-1, the full variable domain reads DAMVIQNPRYQVTQFGKPVTLSCSQTLNHNVMYWYQQKSSQAPKLLFHYYDKDFNNEADTPDNFQSRRPNTSFCFLDIRSPGLGDTAMYLCATSARDRGKNEQFFGPGTRLTVL.

This clonotype was seen many times. The chain combines TRBV9 with TRBJ2-5, with 8 bases fitting TRBD2. The CDR3 covers 15 residues. Germline V gene sequence: CDR1 SGDLS, CDR2 YYNGEE. V was pared by 0 bases and J by 5 bases, with 6 bases of the junction left unmatched. CDR3 region: CASSVVPSGYETQYF. CDR3 in DNA: TGTGCCAGCAGCGTAGTCCCTAGCGGGTACGAGACCCAGTACTTC.

This clonotype came up a few times. The chain carries TRBV12-3 or TRBV12-4 and TRBJ2-7; 8 bases fit TRBD1. The CDR3 sequence is 15 residues long. V lost 8 bases to trimming and J lost 5 bases; unmatched junction nucleotides: 14. In DNA, the CDR3 is TGTGCCAGCGGTGAAGGACAGGGTGGTCGGAACGAGCAGTACTTC. Translating it yields CASGEGQGGRNEQYF.

This chain links TRBV3-1 with TRBJ2-7; 13 nucleotides line up with TRBD2. The V segment lost 10 bases and the J segment 4 bases; nucleotides outside the gene matches: 10. Germline values: CDR1 LGHDT, CDR2 YNNKEL (reference sequence). The CDR3 totals 15 residues. The CDR3 protein is CATSPGTSGIYEQYF. The DNA for the CDR3 is TGTGCCACCTCCCCCGGGACTAGCGGGATATACGAGCAGTACTTC.

The table lists this clonotype with many counts. The J gene is TRBJ2-1, the V gene TRBV5-1, with no clear D. Germline assignment: CDR1 SGHRS and CDR2 YFSETQ. This CDR3 has 14 amino acids. V was clipped by 0 bases and J by 6 bases, with 10 bases between them. CDR3 sequence reads: CASSLAFRANEQFF. DNA of the CDR3: TGCGCCAGCAGCTTGGCATTTAGGGCCAATGAGCAGTTCTTC.

To note about this clonotype: A clone one base away is much larger, so this may be a read error. CDR3 region: CASSSGGSIYEKLFF. The CDR3 DNA reads as TGTGCCAGCAGCTCGGGGGGATCCATTTATGAAAAACTGTTTTTT. The genes are TRBV9 and TRBJ1-4, with D possibly TRBD1 on 5 matching bases. From germline, CDR1 is SGDLS and CDR2 YYNGEE. The CDR3 consists of 15 residues. V was clipped by 4 bases and J by 6 bases, with 16 bases between them.

This clonotype was observed at least ten times. The CDR3 is CASQIAGTGEQYF. The CDR3 nucleotides read TGCGCCAGCCAGATCGCAGGGACGGGAGAGCAGTACTTC. The chain has TRBV5-1 and TRBJ2-7, with D perhaps being TRBD1 or TRBD2 (5 bases each). The CDR3 has 13 amino acids. The ends were cut back, 7 bases at V and 7 bases at J, with 18 bases in the middle. Germline V gene sequence: CDR1 SGHRS, CDR2 YFSETQ.

This clonotype was counted ten times or more. The V gene is TRBV7-2, the J gene TRBJ2-7, with 15 bases lining up with TRBD2. The CDR3 runs 15 residues. Germline V gene data show CDR1 as SGHTA and CDR2 as FQGNSA. V was pared by 5 bases and J by 3 bases, with 2 bases of the junction left unmatched. The chain's CDR3 is CASSAGLAGGYEQYF. As DNA, the CDR3 is TGTGCCAGCAGCGCGGGACTAGCGGGAGGCTACGAGCAGTACTTC.

Many counts were recorded for this clonotype. V usage is TRBV9 and J usage is TRBJ2-5; no reliable D call. V gave up 0 bases and J gave up 3 bases, with 6 bases separating them. CDR3 length: 13 residues. CDR1 and CDR2 from the germline V gene are SGDLS and YYNGEE. In DNA, the CDR3 is TGTGCCAGCAGCGTAGGCAGCGAAGAGACCCAGTACTTC. It codes for CASSVGSEETQYF.

Ten or more counts support this clonotype. This rearrangement joins TRBV27 to TRBJ2-5, with 13 bases matching TRBD2. Germline CDR1 is MNHEY and CDR2 is SMNVEV (reference sequence). V shed 6 bases and J 6 bases; nucleotides not matched to a gene: 13. This CDR3 is built from 17 residues. CDR3 sequence (DNA): TGTGCCAGCAGCCCTCAACGGGGACTAGCGGGGAGGAAGACCCAGTACTTC. As protein: CASSPQRGLAGRKTQYF.

This clonotype was detected ten times or more. This rearrangement joins TRBV6-5 to TRBJ1-1; D may be TRBD1 (6 bases). The CDR3 sequence is 15 residues long. CDR1 and CDR2 (germline): MNHEY, SVGAGI. The V end was cut by 1 base, the J end by 5 bases, with 14 bases between. The CDR3 nucleotides read TGTGCCAGCAGTTACTGGGGAGGGGGAGGTACTGAAGCTTTCTTT. This encodes CASSYWGGGGTEAFF.

In its sample, this clonotype was seen many times. The J gene is TRBJ2-2, the V gene TRBV6-5, with D possibly TRBD1 on 6 matching bases. CDR3 length: 16 residues. CDR1 MNHEY and CDR2 SVGAGI come from the germline V gene. V shed 1 base and J shed 5 bases, with 14 bases lying between them. The CDR3 sequence: CASSYYGGDRTGELFF. The CDR3 region has the DNA TGTGCCAGCAGTTACTATGGGGGCGACAGAACCGGGGAGCTGTTTTTT.

This clonotype was recorded many times. This sequence joins TRBV2 and TRBJ1-2; 7 bases agree with TRBD1. There are 17 residues in the CDR3. The germline CDR1 and CDR2 sequences are SNHLY and FYNNEI. Germline trimming cut 3 bases from V and 4 bases from J; bases unmatched to any gene: 14. CDR3 DNA: TGTGCCAGCAGTGATACGGAAAGGGGGCCTCGAATCTATGGCTACACCTTC. Protein product: CASSDTERGPRIYGYTF.

Only a few counts were recorded for this clonotype. This chain joins TRBV5-1 and TRBJ1-2; TRBD1 might be the D (5 bases). Looked up from germline, CDR1 is SGHRS and CDR2 is YFSETQ. Trimming removed 4 bases from V and 8 bases from J, with 21 bases in between. The CDR3 extends over 15 amino acids. Here the CDR3 reads CASSLEQGGRGGYTF. CDR3 DNA sequence: TGCGCCAGCAGCCTAGAGCAGGGCGGACGCGGGGGCTACACCTTC.

In this sample, this clonotype turned up many times. The chain recombines TRBV5-5 with TRBJ1-5; D gene unclear. Looked up from germline, CDR1 is SGHKS and CDR2 is YYEKEE (reference sequence). Deletions cut 0 bases from V and 10 bases from J, with 23 bases between. This CDR3 has 17 residues. CDR3 loop: CASSLGTGRAASGPQHF. For the CDR3, the DNA is TGTGCCAGCAGCTTGGGCACGGGAAGGGCCGCTTCGGGTCCCCAGCATTTT.

Ten or more counts support this clonotype. This rearrangement joins TRBV27 to TRBJ1-3; D uncertain. From germline, CDR1 is MNHEY and CDR2 SMNVEV (reference sequence). The ends were cut back, 6 bases at V and 2 bases at J, with 11 bases in the middle. The length of the CDR3 is 14 residues. The CDR3 region has the DNA TGTGCCAGCAGCCAAGAGGGTACTGGAAACACCATATATTTT. Translated: CASSQEGTGNTIYF.

On this clonotype: One base away lies a much larger clone, so this may be a sequencing read error. The V call is TRBV5-6, the J call TRBJ1-1; tentatively, D is TRBD1 (5 bases). The CDR3 runs 14 residues. Germline CDR1 and CDR2: SGHDT and YYEEEE. The CDR3 bases are TGTGCCGGCAGCTTGTTTGCGGGGCCCACTGAAGCTTTCTTT. Amino acid sequence: CAGSLFAGPTEAFF.

The chain has TRBV9 and TRBJ2-5; 10 positions match TRBD1. The CDR3 runs to 17 residues. The germline V gene has CDR1 SGDLS and CDR2 YYNGEE. The J segment lost 2 bases and the V segment lost 3 bases, leaving 10 bases of the junction unmatched. The CDR3 DNA reads as TGTGCCAGCAGCGCCCCATCGGGGACAGGGGAACAAGAGACCCAGTACTTC. Protein sequence: CASSAPSGTGEQETQYF.

This clonotype was counted at least ten times. The chain joins TRBV5-1 to TRBJ2-5, with D possibly matching TRBD2 (7 bases). The CDR3 spans 16 residues. With 0 bases removed from V and 4 bases from J, the gap between germline ends came to 16 bases. Per germline, CDR1 SGHRS and CDR2 YFSETQ. The CDR3 nucleotides read TGCGCCAGCAGCTTGGGTGACACAGGGAGGGGAGAGACCCAGTACTTC. This encodes CASSLGDTGRGETQYF.

This clonotype came up many times. This chain joins TRBV6-2 or TRBV6-3 and TRBJ1-5, with D unresolved. V was shortened by 8 bases and J by 1 base, with 15 bases between the two germline ends. CDR1 and CDR2 from the germline V gene are MNHEY and SVGEGT. This CDR3 comprises 15 residues. CDR3 nucleotides: TGTGCCAGCCAATCGTCCGAATGGAGCAATCAGCCCCAGCATTTT. It translates to CASQSSEWSNQPQHF.

This clonotype was seen at least ten times. J is TRBJ2-7 and V is TRBV28; D is uncertain. V was cut by 6 bases and J by 2 bases, with 8 bases left in between. Per the germline V gene, CDR1 is MDHEN and CDR2 is SYDVKM. This CDR3 has 12 amino acids. CDR3 nucleotide sequence: TGTGCCAGCAGCTCAGACCCCTACGAGCAGTACTTC. It encodes CASSSDPYEQYF.

This clonotype was picked up many times. This rearrangement joins TRBV27 to TRBJ2-1; D is perhaps TRBD2 (6 bases). Germline CDR1 is MNHEY and CDR2 is SMNVEV (reference sequence). This CDR3 is built from 14 residues. Trimming took off 1 base at V and 9 bases at J, with 13 bases between the two ends. Here the CDR3 DNA reads TGTGCCAGCAGTTTATACAGGAGGGGTTTTGAGCAGTTCTTC. It yields the protein CASSLYRRGFEQFF.

The chain uses TRBV6-2 or TRBV6-3 and TRBJ2-3, with D maybe TRBD2 (5 bases). Germline V gives CDR1 MNHEY, CDR2 SVGEGT. Trimming shortened V by 6 bases and J by 3 bases, and 13 bases separated the two germline ends. CDR3 size: 14 residues. The CDR3, as DNA: TGTGCCAGCAGGAGGGAAGGGCTGACAGATACGCAGTATTTT. Its translation: CASRREGLTDTQYF.

This clonotype was picked up a small number of times. The chain has TRBV27 and TRBJ1-4; D is unresolved. V was clipped by 8 bases and J by 5 bases, with 18 bases between them. The CDR3 covers 15 residues. Germline V gene data show CDR1 as MNHEY and CDR2 as SMNVEV (reference sequence). DNA for the CDR3: TGTGCCAGCGCCTTCCGTCAGGCCCCCAATGAAAAACTGTTTTTT. Protein: CASAFRQAPNEKLFF.

This clonotype appeared many times. V and J are TRBV10-3 and TRBJ1-5, with D maybe TRBD1 (5 bases). Looked up from germline, CDR1 is ENHRY and CDR2 is SYGVKD. This CDR3 has 15 residues. The V and J ends lost 3 bases and 4 bases respectively, with 13 bases between them. The CDR3 region is CAISDSAGTNQPQHF. Here the CDR3 DNA reads TGTGCCATCAGTGACTCCGCGGGGACTAATCAGCCCCAGCATTTT.

Of note for this clonotype: This may stem from a read error, because a much larger clone lies one nucleotide away. The chain is built from TRBV13 and TRBJ2-2; the D gene is possibly TRBD1 (6 bases). V lost 5 bases, J lost 5 bases, and 21 bases lay in between. Germline CDR1 reads PRHDT; CDR2 reads FYEKMQ (reference sequence). The CDR3 length is 17 residues. CDR3 nucleotides: TGTGCCAGCAGCGGGAGAAACAGGGCGGAAGGAACCGGGGAGCTGTTTTTT. It translates to CASSGRNRAEGTGELFF.

The table lists this clonotype with many counts. The CDR3 DNA is TGCAGTGCTACCCCAGAACAGTACAATAATGAAAAACTGTTTTTT. It translates to CSATPEQYNNEKLFF. This rearrangement joins TRBV20-1 to TRBJ1-4; D is uncertain. Trimming pared 4 bases from V and 4 bases from J, leaving 16 bases between. This CDR3 is 15 amino acids long. In germline, CDR1 is DFQATT, CDR2 SNEGSKA (reference sequence).

This clonotype was counted ten times or more. V is TRBV6-5 and J is TRBJ2-3; D is perhaps TRBD1 (6 bases). This CDR3 has 17 amino acids. Germline CDR1 is MNHEY and CDR2 is SVGAGI. Trimming took 2 bases from V and 4 from J, leaving 19 bases between them. Here the CDR3 reads CASSYLDSPEGADTQYF. The CDR3 DNA is TGTGCCAGCAGTTACCTCGACTCCCCCGAGGGGGCAGATACGCAGTATTTT.